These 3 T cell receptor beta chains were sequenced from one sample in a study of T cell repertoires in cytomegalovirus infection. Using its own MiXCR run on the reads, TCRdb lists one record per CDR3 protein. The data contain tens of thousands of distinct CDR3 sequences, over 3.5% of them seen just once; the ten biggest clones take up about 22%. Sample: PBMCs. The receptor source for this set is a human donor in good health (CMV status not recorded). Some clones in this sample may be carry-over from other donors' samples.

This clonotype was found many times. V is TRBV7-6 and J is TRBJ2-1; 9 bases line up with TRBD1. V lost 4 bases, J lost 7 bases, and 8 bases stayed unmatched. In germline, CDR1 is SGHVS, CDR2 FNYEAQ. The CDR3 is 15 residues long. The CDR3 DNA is TGTGCCAGCAGCTGGGGGGACAGGGAACGAAATGAGCAGTTCTTC. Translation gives CASSWGDRERNEQFF.

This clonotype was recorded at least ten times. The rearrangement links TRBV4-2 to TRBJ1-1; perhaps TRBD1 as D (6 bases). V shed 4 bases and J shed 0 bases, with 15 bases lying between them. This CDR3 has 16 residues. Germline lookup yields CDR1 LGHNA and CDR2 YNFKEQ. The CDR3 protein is CASSPDGDTLNTEAFF. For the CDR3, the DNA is TGTGCCAGCAGCCCCGATGGGGACACCCTGAACACTGAAGCTTTCTTT.

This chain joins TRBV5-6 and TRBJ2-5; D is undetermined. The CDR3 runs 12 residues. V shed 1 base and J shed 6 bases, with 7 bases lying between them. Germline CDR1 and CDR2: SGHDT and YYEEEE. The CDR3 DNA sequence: TGTGCCAGCAGCTTGACTGGGAAGACCCAGTACTTC. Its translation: CASSLTGKTQYF.